The entry that follows covers one T cell receptor (beta chain) sequence. The antigen this receptor binds is unknown. The data were obtained in a study of T cells expressing NK-cell markers (TCRdb year 2020). With regard to the full study: Fewer than ten donors provided sorted CD3+CD56+NKG2C+, CD3+CD56+NKG2C- and CD3+CD56-NKG2C+ T-cell subsets, whose TCR beta-chain repertoires were profiled. Of the eight sequenced donors, seven were found to be HCMV-seropositive and one was found to be HCMV-seronegative. The eight sequenced donors were randomly selected healthy volunteers, three men and five women. Sequencing of the libraries produced 2 x 150 bp reads on Illumina HiSeq 2000/2500, MiSeq or NextSeq.

The paper's findings and limits, for the study overall: Whether the expanded NKG2C-expressing T cell clones were specific for HCMV antigens was left unclear. For 5 or 6 donors, the dominant CD3+CD56+NKG2C+ clonotypes were among the top 10 CD8+ clonotypes and accounted for roughly 1.0-7.5% of CD8+ T cells. Those dominant clonotypes were again the most abundant among CD3+CD56-NKG2C+ cells in several donors, at roughly 28.3-65%.

HCMV-specific IgG was detected in serum with a commercial ELISA kit to determine HCMV serostatus. Ficoll density gradient centrifugation was used to isolate peripheral blood mononuclear cells from blood. The instrument given in TCRdb is Illumina HiSeq 2000. The TCR beta cDNA libraries were made using 5'RACE template switching, a step that added both a universal primer site and unique molecular identifiers. cDNA synthesis was primed from the TCR beta constant segment, followed by two successive PCR amplification steps. The published analysis was carried out like this. MIGEC was used to demultiplex reads and group reads by UMI, and MiTCR was used to assemble and quantify clonotypes. To remove erroneous sequences, TCR cDNA sequences were retained only when supported by two or more reads. The tcR package was used for downstream repertoire analysis, with clonotypes matched between fractions based on CDR3 nucleotide sequence plus V segment. VDJmatch was used to annotate antigen specificity against VDJdb, with one amino acid substitution allowed in CDR3. The reads were reprocessed in TCRdb, with one entry per CDR3 protein sequence and no accompanying DNA. None of the V and J calls come from the authors' own analysis; TCRdb made them. The sample's table lists a count of about 170,000 distinct CDR3 sequences. The ten biggest clones cover 20% of the sample.

Its CDR3 holds 12 amino acids, cysteine through phenylalanine. DNA was not recorded. CDR1 SGHRS and CDR2 YFSETQ are derived from the germline V gene. The sequence links TRBV5-1 to TRBJ1-2; the TCRdb D gene call, TRBD1, has no DNA to confirm it. Material for sequencing was blood T cells: a sorted CD56 or NKG2C T cell subset, CD4+ or CD8+ T cells, or bulk PBMC T cells (not recorded which). This TCR came from a man aged 18-70 years in good health. The CDR3 region: CASRKGQNGYTF.